These T cell receptor beta chains were read from a single sample in a study of blood T cell repertoires in COVID-19. Measured with immunoSEQ multiplex PCR; TCRdb has only the in-frame clones, and not every one. The sample gives 260,000 or so clones, about nine tenths of which show up once; 15% is in the top ten. What was sequenced was PBMCs or T cells enriched from blood (not recorded which). The receptors shown here come from a man aged 18-30 years who had recovered from COVID-19. Each CDR3 is given with its conserved first and last residue. A D gene is named only where the DNA matches it firmly. Size tells how often a clone was seen (once, few, many) or the class of an expanded clone, and some rows leave it out.

cdr3_length	clone_size	v_call	d_call	j_call	cdr3_nt	cdr3_aa
10	once	TRBV6-5	-	TRBJ2-3	TGTTGCATTCTAAGAGGTACGCAGTATTTT	CCILRGTQYF
15	-	TRBV5-1	TRBD1	TRBJ1-5	TGCGCCAGCAGCTTGGGGACAGGGCGGACGGAGCCCCAGCATTTT	CASSLGTGRTEPQHF
14	-	TRBV7-9	TRBD1	TRBJ2-7	TGTGCCAGCAGCCGACCGATACAGGGGTACGAGCAGTACTTC	CASSRPIQGYEQYF
15	-	TRBV10-3	-	TRBJ2-2	TGTGCTTCGACATCCGGAGGGGCGGGGACCGGGGAGCTGTTTTTT	CASTSGGAGTGELFF
14	-	TRBV28	TRBD1	TRBJ2-7	TGTGCCAGCACTTCCCCGGGACAGGGATACGAGCAGTACTTC	CASTSPGQGYEQYF
12	-	TRBV7-8	TRBD1	TRBJ1-2	TGTGCCAGCAGCTCGCAGGGGGATGGCTACACCTTC	CASSSQGDGYTF
15	few	TRBV27	TRBD1	TRBJ2-7	TGTGCCAGCAGTTTACCCGGGACAGGGTTCTACGAGCAGTACTTC	CASSLPGTGFYEQYF
12	-	TRBV15	-	TRBJ1-4	TGTGCCACCAGTAGCGCTAATGAAAAACTGTTTTTT	CATSSANEKLFF
14	-	TRBV12-5	-	TRBJ1-1	TGTGCTAGTGGTCCCCAGACAACTCAGGCTGAAGCTTTCTTT	CASGPQTTQAEAFF
15	once	TRBV7-9	-	TRBJ1-4	TGTGCCAGCAGACCCCCGACAGGAGATAATGAAAAACTGTTTTTT	CASRPPTGDNEKLFF
16	-	TRBV4-1	-	TRBJ1-5	TGCGCCAGCAGCACCCAGGCCCCGCCGAGCAATCAGCCCCAGCATTTT	CASSTQAPPSNQPQHF
15	-	TRBV19	-	TRBJ1-5	TGTGCCAGTAGTATAGGACGGGGAGGCAATCAGCCCCAGCATTTT	CASSIGRGGNQPQHF
14	-	TRBV6-5	-	TRBJ2-1	TGTGCCAGCAGTTACGTTGCAGGGAACAATGAGCAGTTCTTC	CASSYVAGNNEQFF
17	-	TRBV4-1	TRBD2	TRBJ2-1	TGCGCCAGCAGCCAAGTCACGGGAGGGCCGATACAAGGTGAGCAGTTCTTC	CASSQVTGGPIQGEQFF
14	-	TRBV10-3	-	TRBJ1-2	TGTGCCATCAGTGAATCGTCACAGGCTTATGGCTACACCTTC	CAISESSQAYGYTF